Presented here are 18 T cell receptor beta chains from one specimen sequenced in a study of T-cell reconstitution after alpha-beta-depleted transplantation in children. Unique molecular identifiers were used to barcode this TCRbeta library. TCRdb reanalysed the PCR reads using MiXCR and keeps one entry per CDR3 protein. The sample lists around 600,000 distinct CDR3 sequences; about 10% were seen once. The starting material was PBMCs from the stem cell graft donor, obtained from the stem cell graft. These receptors were obtained from a human donor who donated a stem cell graft to a child with acute myeloid leukemia.

This clonotype was counted only a few times. V usage is TRBV5-1 and J usage is TRBJ1-3, with D uncertain. The V gene's germline CDR1 is SGHRS and CDR2 YFSETQ. V lost 6 bases and J lost 0, with 16 bases in between. The CDR3 sequence is 16 residues long. The CDR3 coding sequence is TGCGCCAGCACACCGGCGGGGTTCCCCTCTGGAAACACCATATATTTT. It encodes CASTPAGFPSGNTIYF. Full variable domain (rest looked up from reference TRBV5-1 and TRBJ1-3): KAGVTQTPRYLIKTRGQQVTLSCSPISGHRSVSWYQQTPGQGLQFLFEYFSETQRNKGNFPGRFSGRQFSNSRSEMNVSTLELGDSALYLCASTPAGFPSGNTIYFGEGSWLTVV.

This clonotype was seen a few times. J is TRBJ2-1 and V is TRBV7-3, with TRBD2 identical over 12 bases. CDR1 and CDR2 from the germline V gene are SGHTA and FQGTGA. The V gene end was trimmed by 5 bases and the J gene end by 4 bases; junction bases not matched to a gene: 12. This CDR3 has 18 residues. CDR3 region: CASSPGLAGTLGYNEQFF. The DNA for the CDR3 is TGTGCCAGCAGCCCAGGACTAGCGGGGACTTTAGGATACAATGAGCAGTTCTTC.

The chain carries TRBV30 and TRBJ1-2, with D perhaps matching TRBD1 (6 bases). Trimming pared 0 bases from V and 0 bases from J, leaving 11 bases between. This CDR3 has 15 amino acids. Germline CDR1 and CDR2: GTSNPN and SVGIG (reference sequence). In nucleotides, the CDR3 is TGTGCCTGGAGTGTAGGTCGGACAGCTAACTATGGCTACACCTTC. Its protein product is CAWSVGRTANYGYTF.

This clonotype was counted only a few times. This chain connects TRBV29-1 to TRBJ2-7; 8 bases map to TRBD1. The CDR3 contains 14 residues. V shed 0 bases and J 7 bases; nucleotides not matched to a gene: 8. CDR1 and CDR2 (germline): SQVTM, ANQGSEA. CDR3 DNA: TGCAGCGTTGAAGAGGGGACAGGAGGCCGGGAGCAGTACTTC. Translating it yields CSVEEGTGGREQYF.

This clonotype was seen more than once but under ten times. V and J are TRBV6-2 or TRBV6-3 and TRBJ2-7, with TRBD1 matching over 8 bases. The CDR3 sequence is 15 residues long. In germline, CDR1 is MNHEY, CDR2 SVGEGT. The junction had 10 bases not matched to a gene; V was cut back by 6 bases and J by 3 bases. The CDR3 loop reads CASRVLTGAFYEQYF. As DNA, the CDR3 is TGTGCCAGCAGAGTCTTGACAGGGGCCTTCTACGAGCAGTACTTC.

This clonotype has more than one count but fewer than ten. The chain joins TRBV7-2 to TRBJ2-7; D unclear. Trimming cost V 0 bases and J 4 bases, with 10 bases left between them. In germline, CDR1 is SGHTA, CDR2 FQGNSA. This CDR3 has 14 residues. The CDR3 loop reads CASSLAKVLYEQYF. The CDR3, as DNA: TGTGCCAGCAGCTTAGCCAAGGTACTTTACGAGCAGTACTTC. Drawing the rest from reference TRBV7-2 and TRBJ2-7, the complete variable domain is GAGVSQSPSNKVTEKGKDVELRCDPISGHTALYWYRQSLGQGLEFLIYFQGNSAPDKSGLPSDRFSAERTGGSVSTLTIQRTQQEDSAVYLCASSLAKVLYEQYFGPGTRLTVT.

The V and J genes are TRBV6-1 and TRBJ2-7; D may be TRBD2 (5 bases). Per germline, CDR1 MNHNS and CDR2 SASEGT. Trimming shortened V by 6 bases and J by 1 base, and 16 bases separated the two germline ends. CDR3 length: 15 amino acids. The CDR3 coding sequence is TGTGCCAGCAGCCCCCGCCCGTCGGGGTCCTACGAGCAGTACTTC. Its translation is CASSPRPSGSYEQYF.

The V gene is TRBV6-2 or TRBV6-3, the J gene TRBJ2-3, with 7 positions matching TRBD2. Germline CDR1 is MNHEY and CDR2 is SVGEGT. The CDR3 covers 18 residues. J was trimmed by 2 bases and V by 6 bases; bases with no gene match: 17. The CDR3 sequence: CASSPLVGLAALTDTQYF. CDR3 in DNA: TGTGCCAGCAGCCCCCTCGTCGGTCTAGCGGCCCTCACAGATACGCAGTATTTT.

This clonotype was seen a few times. This chain links TRBV18 with TRBJ2-1, with D unclear. The germline V gene has CDR1 KGHSH and CDR2 LQKENI. The CDR3 extends over 11 amino acids. V dropped 3 bases and J dropped 12 bases, with 9 bases sitting between them. The CDR3 is CASSPLDRQFF. The DNA for the CDR3 is TGTGCCAGCTCACCCCTCGATAGGCAGTTCTTC.

In its sample, this clonotype was seen many times. The chain carries TRBV7-2 and TRBJ2-7; 8 nucleotides align to TRBD1. V was pared by 6 bases and J by 4 bases, with 20 bases of the junction left unmatched. Per germline, CDR1 SGHTA and CDR2 FQGNSA. The CDR3 runs to 18 residues. The CDR3, as DNA: TGTGCCAGCAGTAGGACAGGGCTCAACCCGTCTGTCCCTTACGAGCAGTACTTC. It specifies CASSRTGLNPSVPYEQYF.

This clonotype was seen only a few times. The chain recombines TRBV10-3 with TRBJ1-4, with a weak D call TRBD1 (5 bases). This CDR3 spans 14 amino acids. Trimming pared 3 bases from V and 8 bases from J, leaving 13 bases between. The germline CDR1 and CDR2 sequences are ENHRY and SYGVKD. CDR3 loop: CAISEGGVEEKLFF. The CDR3 region has the DNA TGTGCCATCAGTGAAGGAGGGGTGGAAGAAAAACTGTTTTTT.

The chain links TRBV7-9 to TRBJ2-2; 10 bases are shared with TRBD2. V shed 5 bases, J shed 6 bases, and the junction held 12 bases outside the gene matches. The germline V gene has CDR1 SEHNR and CDR2 FQNEAQ (reference sequence). The length of the CDR3 is 17 residues. In DNA, the CDR3 is TGTGCCAGCAGCCTTCGGGCTAGCGGGAGTAGTGCCGGGGAGCTGTTTTTT. It encodes CASSLRASGSSAGELFF.

The rearrangement uses TRBV28 and TRBJ1-1; a weak D match, TRBD1 (5 bases). The germline gives CDR1 MDHEN, CDR2 SYDVKM. This CDR3 is built from 13 residues. V was trimmed by 5 bases and J by 4 bases, leaving 11 bases between them. The CDR3 loop reads CASSTAGRTEAFF. The DNA of the CDR3 is TGTGCCAGCAGTACTGCAGGGCGCACTGAAGCTTTCTTT.

In its sample, this clonotype was seen a few times. The chain carries TRBV28 and TRBJ2-5, with 10 bases fitting TRBD1. V shed 4 bases and J 5 bases; nucleotides not matched to a gene: 13. Germline V gene sequence: CDR1 MDHEN, CDR2 SYDVKM. The CDR3 loop spans 17 amino acids. CDR3 region: CASSSPSRTGGFETQYF. The DNA of the CDR3 is TGTGCCAGCAGTTCACCCTCGAGGACAGGGGGTTTTGAGACCCAGTACTTC.

This clonotype was picked up a small number of times. This chain uses TRBV7-9 with TRBJ2-7; perhaps TRBD2 as D (7 bases). The V gene lost 5 bases and the J gene lost 4 bases, with 18 bases spanning the gap. The CDR3 contains 15 residues. The germline CDR1 and CDR2 sequences are SEHNR and FQNEAQ (reference sequence). CDR3 in amino acids: CASSHGGGAAYEQYF. The CDR3, as DNA: TGTGCCAGCAGCCATGGGGGGGGGGCAGCTTACGAGCAGTACTTC.

This clonotype was counted only a few times. V is TRBV28 and J is TRBJ1-2, with D unresolved. This CDR3 is 13 amino acids long. V was pared by 4 bases and J by 8 bases, with 14 bases between. Per germline, CDR1 MDHEN and CDR2 SYDVKM. The CDR3 DNA reads TGTGCCAGCAGTTCGGGCGACTTAGGGGGCTACACCTTC. It codes for CASSSGDLGGYTF.

V is TRBV6-4 and J is TRBJ2-1; TRBD1 matches at 7 bases. The V gene's germline CDR1 is MRHNA and CDR2 SNTAGT. V lost 2 bases to trimming and J lost 0 bases; unmatched junction nucleotides: 1. The CDR3 consists of 15 residues. CDR3 amino acids: CASSDRDSSYNEQFF. The CDR3 DNA reads TGTGCCAGCAGTGACCGGGACAGCTCCTACAATGAGCAGTTCTTC.

This clonotype appeared a few times. The genes are TRBV28 and TRBJ1-1; D not resolved. CDR1 and CDR2 (germline): MDHEN, SYDVKM. The length of the CDR3 is 14 residues. Deletions cut 1 base from V and 3 bases from J, with 9 bases between. Here the CDR3 reads CASSLSGGDTEAFF. Here the CDR3 DNA reads TGTGCCAGCAGTTTATCGGGCGGAGACACTGAAGCTTTCTTT. Full variable domain (rest looked up from reference TRBV28 and TRBJ1-1): DVKVTQSSRYLVKRTGEKVFLECVQDMDHENMFWYRQDPGLGLRLIYFSYDVKMKEKGDIPEGYSVSREKKERFSLILESASTNQTSMYLCASSLSGGDTEAFFGQGTRLTVV.